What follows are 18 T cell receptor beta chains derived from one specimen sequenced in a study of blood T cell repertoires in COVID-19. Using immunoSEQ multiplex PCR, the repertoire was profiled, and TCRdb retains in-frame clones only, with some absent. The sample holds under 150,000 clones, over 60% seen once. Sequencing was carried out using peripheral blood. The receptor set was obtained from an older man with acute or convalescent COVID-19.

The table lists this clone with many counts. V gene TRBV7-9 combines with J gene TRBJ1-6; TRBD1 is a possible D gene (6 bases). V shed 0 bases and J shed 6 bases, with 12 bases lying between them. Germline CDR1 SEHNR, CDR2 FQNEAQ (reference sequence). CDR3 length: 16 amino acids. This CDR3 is CASSLALGQLNSPLHF. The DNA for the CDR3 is TGTGCCAGCAGCTTAGCCCTTGGACAGCTTAATTCACCCCTCCACTTT.

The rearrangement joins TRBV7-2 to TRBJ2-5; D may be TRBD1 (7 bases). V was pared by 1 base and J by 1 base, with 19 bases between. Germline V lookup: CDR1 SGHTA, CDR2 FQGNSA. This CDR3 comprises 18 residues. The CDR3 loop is CASSLVRRTGDFQETQYF. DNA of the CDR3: TGTGCCAGCAGCTTAGTACGGAGAACAGGGGACTTCCAAGAGACCCAGTACTTC. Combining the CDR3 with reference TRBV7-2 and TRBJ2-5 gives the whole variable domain GAGVSQSPSNKVTEKGKDVELRCDPISGHTALYWYRQSLGQGLEFLIYFQGNSAPDKSGLPSDRFSAERTGGSVSTLTIQRTQQEDSAVYLCASSLVRRTGDFQETQYFGPGTRLLVL.

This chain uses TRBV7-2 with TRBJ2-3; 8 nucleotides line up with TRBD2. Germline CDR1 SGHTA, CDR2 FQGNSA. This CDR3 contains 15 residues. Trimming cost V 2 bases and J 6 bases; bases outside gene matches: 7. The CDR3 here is CASSLRRGAQDTQYF. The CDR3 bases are TGTGCCAGCAGCTTAAGGCGGGGGGCCCAGGATACGCAGTATTTT.

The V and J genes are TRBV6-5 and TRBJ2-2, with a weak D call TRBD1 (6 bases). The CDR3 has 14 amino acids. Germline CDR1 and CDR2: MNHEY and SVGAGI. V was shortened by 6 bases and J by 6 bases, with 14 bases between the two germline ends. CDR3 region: CASRTDSLSGELFF. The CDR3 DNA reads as TGTGCCAGCAGGACGGACAGCCTGTCCGGGGAGCTGTTTTTT.

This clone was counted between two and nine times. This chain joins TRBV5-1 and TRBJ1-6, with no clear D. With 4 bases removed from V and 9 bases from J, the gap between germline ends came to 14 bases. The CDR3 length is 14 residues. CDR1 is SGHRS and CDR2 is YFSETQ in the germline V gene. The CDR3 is CASSEGTGGSPLHF. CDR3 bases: TGCGCCAGCAGCGAGGGAACCGGTGGTTCACCCCTCCACTTT.

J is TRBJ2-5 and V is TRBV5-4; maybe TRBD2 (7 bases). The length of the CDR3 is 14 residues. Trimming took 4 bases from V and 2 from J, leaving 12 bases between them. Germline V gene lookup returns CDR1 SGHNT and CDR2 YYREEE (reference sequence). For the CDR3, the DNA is TGTGCCAGCAGCGGGAGGGGGGAACAAGAGACCCAGTACTTC. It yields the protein CASSGRGEQETQYF.

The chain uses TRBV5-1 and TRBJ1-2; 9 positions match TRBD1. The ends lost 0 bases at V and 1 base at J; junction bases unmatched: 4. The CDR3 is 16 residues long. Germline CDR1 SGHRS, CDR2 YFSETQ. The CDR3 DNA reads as TGCGCCAGCAGCTTGGTCGGGACAGGGATTAACTATGGCTACACCTTC. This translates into CASSLVGTGINYGYTF.

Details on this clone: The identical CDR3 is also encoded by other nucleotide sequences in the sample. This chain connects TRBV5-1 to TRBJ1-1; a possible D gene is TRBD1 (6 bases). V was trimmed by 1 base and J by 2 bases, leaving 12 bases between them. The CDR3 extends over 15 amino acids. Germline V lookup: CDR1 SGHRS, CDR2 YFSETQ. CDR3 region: CASSLNRQVNTEAFF. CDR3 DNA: TGCGCCAGCAGCTTGAATCGACAGGTCAACACTGAAGCTTTCTTT.

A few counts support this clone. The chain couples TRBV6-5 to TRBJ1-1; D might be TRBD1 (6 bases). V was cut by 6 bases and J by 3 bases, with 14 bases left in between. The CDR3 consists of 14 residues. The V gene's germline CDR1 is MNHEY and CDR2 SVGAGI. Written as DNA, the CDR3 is TGTGCCAGCAGATTCAGGGGAGGGCACACTGAAGCTTTCTTT. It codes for CASRFRGGHTEAFF.

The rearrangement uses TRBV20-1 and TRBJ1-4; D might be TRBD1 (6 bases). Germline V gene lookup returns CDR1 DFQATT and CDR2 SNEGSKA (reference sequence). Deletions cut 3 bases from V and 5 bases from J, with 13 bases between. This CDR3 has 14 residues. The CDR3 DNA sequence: TGCAGTGCTAGTTCCGGGACATTCAATGAAAAACTGTTTTTT. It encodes CSASSGTFNEKLFF.

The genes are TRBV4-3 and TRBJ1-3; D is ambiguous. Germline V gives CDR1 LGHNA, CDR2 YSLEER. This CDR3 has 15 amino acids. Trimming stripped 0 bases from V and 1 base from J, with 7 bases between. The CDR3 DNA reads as TGCGCCAGCAGCCAAGATTCGAGATCTGGAAACACCATATATTTT. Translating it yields CASSQDSRSGNTIYF.

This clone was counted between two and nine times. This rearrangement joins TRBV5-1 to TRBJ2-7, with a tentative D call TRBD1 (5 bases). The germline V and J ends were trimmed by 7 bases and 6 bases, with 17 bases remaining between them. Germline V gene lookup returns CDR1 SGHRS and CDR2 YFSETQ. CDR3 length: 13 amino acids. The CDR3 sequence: CASGADSHGEQYF. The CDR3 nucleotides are TGCGCCAGCGGGGCCGACAGCCACGGCGAGCAGTACTTC.

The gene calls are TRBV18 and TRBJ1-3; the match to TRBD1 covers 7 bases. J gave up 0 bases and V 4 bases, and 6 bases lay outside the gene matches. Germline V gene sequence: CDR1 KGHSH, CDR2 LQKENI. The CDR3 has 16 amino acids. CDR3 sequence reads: CASSLGTADSGNTIYF. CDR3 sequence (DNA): TGTGCCAGCTCACTCGGGACAGCAGACTCTGGAAACACCATATATTTT.

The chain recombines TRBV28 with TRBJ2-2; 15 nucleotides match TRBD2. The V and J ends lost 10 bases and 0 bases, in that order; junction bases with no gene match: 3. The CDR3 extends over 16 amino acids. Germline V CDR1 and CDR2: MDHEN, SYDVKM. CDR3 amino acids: CATRTSGGANTGELFF. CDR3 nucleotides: TGTGCCACCCGGACTAGCGGGGGGGCGAACACCGGGGAGCTGTTTTTT.

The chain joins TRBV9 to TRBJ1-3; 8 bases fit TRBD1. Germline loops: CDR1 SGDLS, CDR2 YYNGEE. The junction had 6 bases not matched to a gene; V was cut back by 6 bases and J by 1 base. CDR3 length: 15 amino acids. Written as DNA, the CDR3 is TGTGCCAGCAACACCAGGGGGCTGTCTGGAAACACCATATATTTT. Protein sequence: CASNTRGLSGNTIYF.

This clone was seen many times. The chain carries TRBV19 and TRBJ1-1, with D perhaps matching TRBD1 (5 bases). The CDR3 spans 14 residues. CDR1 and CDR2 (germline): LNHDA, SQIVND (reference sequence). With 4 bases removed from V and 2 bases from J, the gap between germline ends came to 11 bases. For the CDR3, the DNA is TGTGCCAGTAGTAGGGGCAGGGAAAACACTGAAGCTTTCTTT. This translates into CASSRGRENTEAFF.

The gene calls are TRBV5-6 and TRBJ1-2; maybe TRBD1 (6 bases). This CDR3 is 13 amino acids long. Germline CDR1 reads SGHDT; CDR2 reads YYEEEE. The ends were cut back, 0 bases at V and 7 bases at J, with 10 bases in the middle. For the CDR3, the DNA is TGTGCCAGCAGCTTGGACAGGGTAGGTGGCTACACCTTC. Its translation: CASSLDRVGGYTF.

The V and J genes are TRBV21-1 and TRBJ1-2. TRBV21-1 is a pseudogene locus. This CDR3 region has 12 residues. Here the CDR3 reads CASRRGATGYTF. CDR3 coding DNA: TGTGCCAGCAGACGTGGAGCTACTGGCTACACCTTC.